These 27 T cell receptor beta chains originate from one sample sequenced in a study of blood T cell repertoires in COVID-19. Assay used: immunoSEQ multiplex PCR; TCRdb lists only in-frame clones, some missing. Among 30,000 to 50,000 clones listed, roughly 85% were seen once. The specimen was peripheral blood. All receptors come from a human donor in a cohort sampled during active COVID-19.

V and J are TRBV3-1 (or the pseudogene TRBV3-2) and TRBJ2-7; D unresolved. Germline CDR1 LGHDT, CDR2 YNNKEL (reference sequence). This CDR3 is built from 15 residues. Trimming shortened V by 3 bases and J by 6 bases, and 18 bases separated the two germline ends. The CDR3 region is CASSQSPRRRGEQYF. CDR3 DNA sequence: TGTGCCAGCAGCCAGAGCCCCCGGCGTCGAGGCGAGCAGTACTTC.

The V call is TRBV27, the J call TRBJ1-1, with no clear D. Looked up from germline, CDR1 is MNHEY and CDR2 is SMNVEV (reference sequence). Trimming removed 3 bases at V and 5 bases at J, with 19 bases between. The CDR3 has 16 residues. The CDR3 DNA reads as TGTGCCAGCAGTTTGGGGTTAGGACCCGGGGTGACTGAAGCTTTCTTT. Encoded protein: CASSLGLGPGVTEAFF.

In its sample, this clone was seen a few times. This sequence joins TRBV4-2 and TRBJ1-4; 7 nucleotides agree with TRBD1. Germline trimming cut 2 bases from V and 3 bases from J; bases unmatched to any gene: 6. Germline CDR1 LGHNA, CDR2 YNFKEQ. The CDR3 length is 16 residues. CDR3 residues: CASSQPNRGSNEKLFF. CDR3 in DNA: TGTGCCAGCAGCCAACCTAACAGGGGATCTAATGAAAAACTGTTTTTT.

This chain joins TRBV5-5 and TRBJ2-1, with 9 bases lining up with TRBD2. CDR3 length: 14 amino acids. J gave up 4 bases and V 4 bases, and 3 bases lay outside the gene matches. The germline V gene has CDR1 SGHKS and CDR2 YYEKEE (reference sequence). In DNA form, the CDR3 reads TGTGCCAGCAGCGGGACTAGCAGTTACAATGAGCAGTTCTTC. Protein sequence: CASSGTSSYNEQFF.

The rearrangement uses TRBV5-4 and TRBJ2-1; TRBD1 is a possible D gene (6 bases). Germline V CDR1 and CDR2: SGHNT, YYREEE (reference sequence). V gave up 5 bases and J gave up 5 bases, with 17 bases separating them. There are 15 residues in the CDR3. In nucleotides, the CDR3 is TGTGCCAGCAGGCTACAGGGCGGCGGCCACAATGAGCAGTTCTTC. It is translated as CASRLQGGGHNEQFF.

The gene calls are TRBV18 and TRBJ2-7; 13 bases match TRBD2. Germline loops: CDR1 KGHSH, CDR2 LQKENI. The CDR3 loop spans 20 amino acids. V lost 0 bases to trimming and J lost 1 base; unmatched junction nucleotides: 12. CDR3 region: CASSPPATRTSGSPSYEQYF. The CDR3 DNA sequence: TGTGCCAGCTCACCACCGGCCACTAGGACTAGCGGGAGTCCATCCTACGAGCAGTACTTC.

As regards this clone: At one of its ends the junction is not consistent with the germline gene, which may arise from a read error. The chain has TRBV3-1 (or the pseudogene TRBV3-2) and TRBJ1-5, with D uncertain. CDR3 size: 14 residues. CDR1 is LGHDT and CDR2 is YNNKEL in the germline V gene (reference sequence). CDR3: CASRQAGSNQPQHF. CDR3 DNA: TGTGCCAGCAGACAAGCGGGGAGCAATCAGCCCCAGCATTTT.

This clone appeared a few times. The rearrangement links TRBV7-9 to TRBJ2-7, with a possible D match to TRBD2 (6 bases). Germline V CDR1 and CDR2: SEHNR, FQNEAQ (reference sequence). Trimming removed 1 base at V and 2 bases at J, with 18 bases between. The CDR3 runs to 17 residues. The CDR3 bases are TGTGCCAGCAGCTTAGTTCCGGCGGGGCAGGGAGCCTACGAGCAGTACTTC. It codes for CASSLVPAGQGAYEQYF.

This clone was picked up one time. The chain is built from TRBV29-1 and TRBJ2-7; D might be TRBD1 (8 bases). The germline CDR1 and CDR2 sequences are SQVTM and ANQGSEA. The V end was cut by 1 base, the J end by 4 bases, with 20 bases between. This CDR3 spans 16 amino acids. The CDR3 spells CSVEAGIDRGGYEQYF. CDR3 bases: TGCAGCGTTGAAGCGGGGATAGACAGGGGAGGGTACGAGCAGTACTTC.

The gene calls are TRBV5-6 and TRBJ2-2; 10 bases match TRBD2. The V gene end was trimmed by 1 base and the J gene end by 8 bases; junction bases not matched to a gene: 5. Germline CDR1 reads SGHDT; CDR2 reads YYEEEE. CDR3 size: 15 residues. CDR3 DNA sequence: TGTGCCAGCAGCTTGACACTAGCGGGGACGGGGGAGCTGTTTTTT. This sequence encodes CASSLTLAGTGELFF.

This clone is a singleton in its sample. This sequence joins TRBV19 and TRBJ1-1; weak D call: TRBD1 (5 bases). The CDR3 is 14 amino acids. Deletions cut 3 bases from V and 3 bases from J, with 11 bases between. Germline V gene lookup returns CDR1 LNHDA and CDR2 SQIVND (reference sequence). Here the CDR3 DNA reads TGTGCCAGTAGTATTGGCGGGGGATACACTGAAGCTTTCTTT. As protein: CASSIGGGYTEAFF.

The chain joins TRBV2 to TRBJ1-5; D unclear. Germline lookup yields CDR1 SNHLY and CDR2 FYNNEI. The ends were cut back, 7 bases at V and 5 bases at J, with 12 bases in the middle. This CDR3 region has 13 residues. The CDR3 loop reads CASNGERDQPQHF. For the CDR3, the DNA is TGTGCCAGCAATGGTGAGAGGGATCAGCCCCAGCATTTT.

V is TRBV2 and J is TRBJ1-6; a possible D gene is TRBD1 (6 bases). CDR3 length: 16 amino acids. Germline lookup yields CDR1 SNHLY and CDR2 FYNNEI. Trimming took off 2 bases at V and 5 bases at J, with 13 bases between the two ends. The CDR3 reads CASSERRDTNNSPLHF. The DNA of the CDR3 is TGTGCCAGCAGTGAACGCCGGGACACTAATAATTCACCCCTCCACTTT.

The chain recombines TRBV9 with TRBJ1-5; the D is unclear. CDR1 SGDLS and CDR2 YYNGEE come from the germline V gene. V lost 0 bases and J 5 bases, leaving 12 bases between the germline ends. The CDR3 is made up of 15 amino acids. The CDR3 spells CASSVGVHEDQPQHF. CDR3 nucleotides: TGTGCCAGCAGCGTAGGTGTTCACGAGGATCAGCCCCAGCATTTT.

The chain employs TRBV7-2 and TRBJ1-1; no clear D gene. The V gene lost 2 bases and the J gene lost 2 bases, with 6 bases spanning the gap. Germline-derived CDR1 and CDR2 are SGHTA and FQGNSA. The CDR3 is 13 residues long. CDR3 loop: CASSLWANTEAFF. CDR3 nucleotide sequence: TGTGCCAGCAGCTTATGGGCCAACACTGAAGCTTTCTTT.

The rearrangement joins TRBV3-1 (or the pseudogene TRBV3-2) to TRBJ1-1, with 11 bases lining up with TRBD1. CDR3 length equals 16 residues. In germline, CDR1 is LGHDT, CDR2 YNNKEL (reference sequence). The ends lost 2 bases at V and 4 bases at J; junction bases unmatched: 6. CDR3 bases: TGTGCCAGCAGCCAACGGACAGGGGGCTCGGGCACTGAAGCTTTCTTT. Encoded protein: CASSQRTGGSGTEAFF.

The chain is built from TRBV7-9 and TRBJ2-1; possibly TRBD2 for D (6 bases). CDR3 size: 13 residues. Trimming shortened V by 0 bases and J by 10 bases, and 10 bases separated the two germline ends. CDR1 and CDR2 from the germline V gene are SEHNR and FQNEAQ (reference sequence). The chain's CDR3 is CASSLAWRGEQFF. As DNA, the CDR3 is TGTGCCAGCAGCTTAGCGTGGAGGGGCGAGCAGTTCTTC. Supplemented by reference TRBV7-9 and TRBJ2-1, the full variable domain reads DTGVSQNPRHKITKRGQNVTFRCDPISEHNRLYWYRQTLGQGPEFLTYFQNEAQLEKSRLLSDRFSAERPKGSFSTLEIQRTEQGDSAMYLCASSLAWRGEQFFGPGTRLTVL.

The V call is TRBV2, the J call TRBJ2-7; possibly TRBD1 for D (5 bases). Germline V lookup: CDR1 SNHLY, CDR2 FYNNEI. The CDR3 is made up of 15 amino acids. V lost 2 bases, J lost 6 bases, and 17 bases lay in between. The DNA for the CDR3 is TGTGCCAGCAGTGAAATAGGGCAGGGCCTAGGCGAGCAGTACTTC. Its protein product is CASSEIGQGLGEQYF. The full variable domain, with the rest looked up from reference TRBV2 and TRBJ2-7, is EPEVTQTPSHQVTQMGQEVILRCVPISNHLYFYWYRQILGQKVEFLVSFYNNEISEKSEIFDDQFSVERPDGSNFTLKIRSTKLEDSAMYFCASSEIGQGLGEQYFGPGTRLTVT.

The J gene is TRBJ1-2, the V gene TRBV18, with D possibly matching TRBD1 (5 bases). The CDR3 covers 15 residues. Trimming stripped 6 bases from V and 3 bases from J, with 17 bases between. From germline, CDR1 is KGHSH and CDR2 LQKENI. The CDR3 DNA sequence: TGTGCCAGCTCGTTCACAGCTGGGGACTACTATGGCTACACCTTC. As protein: CASSFTAGDYYGYTF.

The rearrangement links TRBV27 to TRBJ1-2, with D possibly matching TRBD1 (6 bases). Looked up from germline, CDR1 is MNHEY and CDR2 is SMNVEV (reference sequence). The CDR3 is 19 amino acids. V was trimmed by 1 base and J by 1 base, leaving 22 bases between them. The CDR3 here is CASSLYPPTSGGDNYGYTF. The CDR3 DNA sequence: TGTGCCAGCAGTTTATACCCCCCAACCTCGGGGGGCGATAACTATGGCTACACCTTC.

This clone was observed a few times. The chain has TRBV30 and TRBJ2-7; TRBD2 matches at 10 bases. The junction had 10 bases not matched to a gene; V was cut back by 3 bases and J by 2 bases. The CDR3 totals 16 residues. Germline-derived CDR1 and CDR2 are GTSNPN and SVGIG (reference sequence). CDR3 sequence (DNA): TGTGCCTGGAGGATCCGGACTAGCGGAACCCCCTACGAGCAGTACTTC. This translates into CAWRIRTSGTPYEQYF.

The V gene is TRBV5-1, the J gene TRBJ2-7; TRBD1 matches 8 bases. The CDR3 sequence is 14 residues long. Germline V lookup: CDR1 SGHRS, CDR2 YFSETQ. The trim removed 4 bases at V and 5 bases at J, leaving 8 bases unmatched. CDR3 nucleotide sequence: TGCGCCAGCAGCCAAGGCGACAGGGGCAACGAGCAGTACTTC. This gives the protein CASSQGDRGNEQYF. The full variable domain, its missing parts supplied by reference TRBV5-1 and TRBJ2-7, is KAGVTQTPRYLIKTRGQQVTLSCSPISGHRSVSWYQQTPGQGLQFLFEYFSETQRNKGNFPGRFSGRQFSNSRSEMNVSTLELGDSALYLCASSQGDRGNEQYFGPGTRLTVT.

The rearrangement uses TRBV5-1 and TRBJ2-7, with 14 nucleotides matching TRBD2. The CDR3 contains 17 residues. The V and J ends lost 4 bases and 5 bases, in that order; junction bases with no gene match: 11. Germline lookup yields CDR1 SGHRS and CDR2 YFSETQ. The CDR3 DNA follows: TGCGCCAGCAGCCTGAAGGGGACTAGCGGGAGTGTGAACGAGCAGTACTTC. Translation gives CASSLKGTSGSVNEQYF. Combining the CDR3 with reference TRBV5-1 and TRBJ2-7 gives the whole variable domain KAGVTQTPRYLIKTRGQQVTLSCSPISGHRSVSWYQQTPGQGLQFLFEYFSETQRNKGNFPGRFSGRQFSNSRSEMNVSTLELGDSALYLCASSLKGTSGSVNEQYFGPGTRLTVT.

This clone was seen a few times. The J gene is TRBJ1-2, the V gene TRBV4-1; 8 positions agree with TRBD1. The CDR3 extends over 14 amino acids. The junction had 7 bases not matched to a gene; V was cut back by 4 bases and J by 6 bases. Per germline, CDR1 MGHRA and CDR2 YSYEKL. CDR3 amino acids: CASSPAGTGNGYTF. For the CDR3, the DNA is TGCGCCAGCAGCCCCGCCGGGACAGGCAATGGCTACACCTTC.

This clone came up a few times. The CDR3 sequence is CASSSGTGVNGELFF. The DNA of the CDR3 is TGTGCCAGCAGCTCGGGGACAGGGGTTAACGGGGAGCTGTTTTTT. The chain links TRBV7-3 to TRBJ2-2; 10 bases map to TRBD1. The CDR3 spans 15 residues. J gave up 7 bases and V 4 bases, and 6 bases lay outside the gene matches. Looked up from germline, CDR1 is SGHTA and CDR2 is FQGTGA.

CDR3 residues: CATQDRGNYGYTF. CDR3 bases: TGTGCCACCCAGGACAGGGGTAACTATGGCTACACCTTC. The V and J genes are TRBV2 and TRBJ1-2; 9 nucleotides align to TRBD1. CDR3 length: 13 residues. V shed 10 bases, J shed 1 base, and the junction held 4 bases outside the gene matches. CDR1 SNHLY and CDR2 FYNNEI come from the germline V gene.

The CDR3 DNA follows: TGTGCCAGTTATCGAGGACAGGCGAACACCGGGGAGCTGTTTTTT. It is translated as CASYRGQANTGELFF. The chain couples TRBV19 to TRBJ2-2; 7 positions agree with TRBD1. Looked up from germline, CDR1 is LNHDA and CDR2 is SQIVND (reference sequence). Unmatched junction bases numbered 6, after V lost 8 bases and J lost 0 bases. This CDR3 contains 15 residues. The complete variable domain, with remaining parts taken from reference TRBV19 and TRBJ2-2, reads DGGITQSPKYLFRKEGQNVTLSCEQNLNHDAMYWYRQDPGQGLRLIYYSQIVNDFQKGDIAEGYSVSREKKESFPLTVTSAQKNPTAFYLCASYRGQANTGELFFGEGSRLTVL.